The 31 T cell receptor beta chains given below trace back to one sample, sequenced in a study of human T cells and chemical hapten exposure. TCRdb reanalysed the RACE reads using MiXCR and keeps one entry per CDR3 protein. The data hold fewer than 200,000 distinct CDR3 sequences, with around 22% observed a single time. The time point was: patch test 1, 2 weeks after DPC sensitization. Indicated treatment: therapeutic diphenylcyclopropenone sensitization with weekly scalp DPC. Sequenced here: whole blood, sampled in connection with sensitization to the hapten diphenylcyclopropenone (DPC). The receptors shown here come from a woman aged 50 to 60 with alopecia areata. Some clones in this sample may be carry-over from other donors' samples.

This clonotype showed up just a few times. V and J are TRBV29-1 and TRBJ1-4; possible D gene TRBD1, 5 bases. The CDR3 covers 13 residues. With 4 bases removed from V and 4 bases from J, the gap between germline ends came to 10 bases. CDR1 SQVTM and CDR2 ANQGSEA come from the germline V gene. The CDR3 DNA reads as TGCAGCGTTGGGGGCCCGGGTAATGAAAAACTGTTTTTT. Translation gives CSVGGPGNEKLFF.

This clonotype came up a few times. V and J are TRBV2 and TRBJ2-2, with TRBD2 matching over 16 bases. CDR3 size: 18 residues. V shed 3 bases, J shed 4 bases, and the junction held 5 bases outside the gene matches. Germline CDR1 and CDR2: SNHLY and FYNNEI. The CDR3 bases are TGTGCCAGCAGTGAGGGACTAGCGGGAGGGCTCGGCACCGGGGAGCTGTTTTTT. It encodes CASSEGLAGGLGTGELFF.

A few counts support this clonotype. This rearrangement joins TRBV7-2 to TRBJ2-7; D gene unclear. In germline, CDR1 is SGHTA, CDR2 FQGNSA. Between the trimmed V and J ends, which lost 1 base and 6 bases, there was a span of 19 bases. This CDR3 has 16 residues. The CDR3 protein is CASSLDSTQLPIEQYF. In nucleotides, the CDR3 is TGTGCCAGCAGCTTAGATAGTACCCAACTCCCTATCGAGCAGTACTTC.

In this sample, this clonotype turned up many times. CDR3 sequence: CASSYVGEAFF. CDR3 bases: TGTGCCAGCAGTTACGTGGGGGAAGCTTTCTTT. V is TRBV6-5 and J is TRBJ1-1; the D is unclear. The CDR3 length is 11 residues. The V and J ends lost 2 bases and 8 bases respectively, with 6 bases between them. The germline V gene encodes CDR1 MNHEY and CDR2 SVGAGI.

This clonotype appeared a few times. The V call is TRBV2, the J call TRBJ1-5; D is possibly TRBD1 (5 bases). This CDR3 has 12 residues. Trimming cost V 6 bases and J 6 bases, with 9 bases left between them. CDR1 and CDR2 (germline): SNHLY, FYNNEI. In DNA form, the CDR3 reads TGTGCCAGCAGCAGGGCCCGTCAGCCCCAGCATTTT. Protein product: CASSRARQPQHF. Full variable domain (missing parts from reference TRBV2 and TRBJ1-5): EPEVTQTPSHQVTQMGQEVILRCVPISNHLYFYWYRQILGQKVEFLVSFYNNEISEKSEIFDDQFSVERPDGSNFTLKIRSTKLEDSAMYFCASSRARQPQHFGDGTRLSIL.

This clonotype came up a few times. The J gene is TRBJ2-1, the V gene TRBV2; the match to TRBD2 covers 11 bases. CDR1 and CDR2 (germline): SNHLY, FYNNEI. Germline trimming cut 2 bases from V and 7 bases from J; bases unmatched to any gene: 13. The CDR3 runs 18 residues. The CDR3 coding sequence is TGTGCCAGCAGTGAATTTTCGGCTAGCGGGAGGACAACGAATGAGCAGTTCTTC. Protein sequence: CASSEFSASGRTTNEQFF.

This CDR3 is CASSLDLAGYEQYF. For the CDR3, the DNA is TGCGCCAGCAGCTTGGATCTAGCTGGATACGAGCAGTACTTC. The V and J genes are TRBV5-1 and TRBJ2-7, with D perhaps matching TRBD2 (5 bases). This CDR3 is built from 14 residues. Trimming removed 0 bases at V and 4 bases at J, with 11 bases between. Germline assignment: CDR1 SGHRS and CDR2 YFSETQ.

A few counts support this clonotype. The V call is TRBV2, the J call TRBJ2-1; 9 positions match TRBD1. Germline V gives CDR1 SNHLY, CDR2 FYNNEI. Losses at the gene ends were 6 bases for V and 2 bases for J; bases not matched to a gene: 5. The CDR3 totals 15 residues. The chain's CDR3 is CASSRDRVAYNEQFF. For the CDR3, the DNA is TGTGCCAGCAGCCGGGACAGGGTGGCCTACAATGAGCAGTTCTTC. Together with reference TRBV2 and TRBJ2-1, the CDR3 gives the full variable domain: EPEVTQTPSHQVTQMGQEVILRCVPISNHLYFYWYRQILGQKVEFLVSFYNNEISEKSEIFDDQFSVERPDGSNFTLKIRSTKLEDSAMYFCASSRDRVAYNEQFFGPGTRLTVL.

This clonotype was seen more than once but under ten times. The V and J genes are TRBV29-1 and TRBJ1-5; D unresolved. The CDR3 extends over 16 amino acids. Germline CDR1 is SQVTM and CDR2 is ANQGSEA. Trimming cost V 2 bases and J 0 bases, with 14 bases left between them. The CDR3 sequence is CSVESQSGDSNQPQHF. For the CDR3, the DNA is TGCAGCGTTGAAAGCCAATCCGGGGATAGCAATCAGCCCCAGCATTTT.

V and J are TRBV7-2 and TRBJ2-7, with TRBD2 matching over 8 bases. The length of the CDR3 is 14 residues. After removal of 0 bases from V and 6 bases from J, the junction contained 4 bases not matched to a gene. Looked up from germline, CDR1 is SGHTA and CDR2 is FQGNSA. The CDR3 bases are TGTGCCAGCAGCTTAGCCGGGGGGGAGCGCGAGCAGTACTTC. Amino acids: CASSLAGGEREQYF.

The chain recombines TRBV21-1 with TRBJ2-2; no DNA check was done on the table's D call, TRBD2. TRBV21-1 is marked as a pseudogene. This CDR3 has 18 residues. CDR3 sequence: CASSKGGVSGGITGELFF. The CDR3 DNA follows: TGTGCCAGCAGCAAAGGGGGTGTGAGCGGTGGAATCACCGGGGAGCTGTTTTTT.

This CDR3 is CSARKPGVYEQYF. The CDR3 DNA reads as TGCAGTGCTAGAAAACCAGGGGTCTACGAGCAGTACTTC. V is TRBV20-1 and J is TRBJ2-7; maybe TRBD1 (6 bases). The germline V gene encodes CDR1 DFQATT and CDR2 SNEGSKA (reference sequence). CDR3 size: 13 residues. V was pared by 2 bases and J by 3 bases, with 11 bases between.

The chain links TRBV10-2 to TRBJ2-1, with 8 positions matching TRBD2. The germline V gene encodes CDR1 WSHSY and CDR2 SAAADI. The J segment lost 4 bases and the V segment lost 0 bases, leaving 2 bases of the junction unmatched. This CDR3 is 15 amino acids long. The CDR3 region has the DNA TGCGCCAGCAGTGAGTCAGCGGGAGCTTACAATGAGCAGTTCTTC. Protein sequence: CASSESAGAYNEQFF.

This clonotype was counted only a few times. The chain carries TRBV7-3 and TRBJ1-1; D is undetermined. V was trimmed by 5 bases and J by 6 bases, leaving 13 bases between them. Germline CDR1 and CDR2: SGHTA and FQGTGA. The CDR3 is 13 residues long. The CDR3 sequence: CASSDGPTAEAFF. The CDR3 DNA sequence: TGTGCCAGCAGCGACGGACCAACGGCTGAAGCTTTCTTT.

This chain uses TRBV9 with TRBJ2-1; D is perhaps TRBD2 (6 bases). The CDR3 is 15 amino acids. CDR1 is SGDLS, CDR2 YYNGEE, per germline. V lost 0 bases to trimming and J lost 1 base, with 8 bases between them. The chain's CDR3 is CASSVGRESYNEQFF. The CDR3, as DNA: TGTGCCAGCAGCGTAGGTCGGGAGTCCTACAATGAGCAGTTCTTC.

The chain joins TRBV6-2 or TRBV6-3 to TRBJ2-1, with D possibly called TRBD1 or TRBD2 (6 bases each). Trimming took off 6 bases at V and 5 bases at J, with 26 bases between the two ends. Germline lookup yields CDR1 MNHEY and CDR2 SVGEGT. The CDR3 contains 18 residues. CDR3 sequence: CASRNSRRGHPTHNEQFF. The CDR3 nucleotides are TGTGCCAGCAGAAACTCTCGACGGGGGCACCCCACCCACAATGAGCAGTTCTTC.

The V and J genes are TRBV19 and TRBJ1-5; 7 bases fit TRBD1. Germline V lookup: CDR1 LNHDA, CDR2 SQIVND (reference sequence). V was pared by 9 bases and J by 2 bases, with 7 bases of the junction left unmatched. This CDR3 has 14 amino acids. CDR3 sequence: CASTGVVGNQPQHF. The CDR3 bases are TGTGCCAGCACAGGGGTGGTTGGCAATCAGCCCCAGCATTTT.

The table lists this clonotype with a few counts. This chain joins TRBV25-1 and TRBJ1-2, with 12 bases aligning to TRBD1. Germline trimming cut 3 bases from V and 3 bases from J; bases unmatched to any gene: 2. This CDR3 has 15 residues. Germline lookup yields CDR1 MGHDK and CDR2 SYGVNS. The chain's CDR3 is CASSDRDRGHYGYTF. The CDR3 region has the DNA TGTGCCAGCAGTGATCGGGACAGGGGGCACTATGGCTACACCTTC.

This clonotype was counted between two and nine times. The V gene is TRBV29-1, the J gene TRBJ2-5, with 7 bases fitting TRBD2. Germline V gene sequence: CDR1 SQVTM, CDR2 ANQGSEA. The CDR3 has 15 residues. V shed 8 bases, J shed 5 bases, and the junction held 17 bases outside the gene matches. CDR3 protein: CSSRPMAGDLETQYF. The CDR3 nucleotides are TGCAGCTCCCGCCCCATGGCGGGAGATTTGGAGACCCAGTACTTC. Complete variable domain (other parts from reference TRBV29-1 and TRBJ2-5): SAVISQKPSRDICQRGTSLTIQCQVDSQVTMMFWYRQQPGQSLTLIATANQGSEATYESGFVIDKFPISRPNLTFSTLTVSNMSPEDSSIYLCSSRPMAGDLETQYFGPGTRLLVL.

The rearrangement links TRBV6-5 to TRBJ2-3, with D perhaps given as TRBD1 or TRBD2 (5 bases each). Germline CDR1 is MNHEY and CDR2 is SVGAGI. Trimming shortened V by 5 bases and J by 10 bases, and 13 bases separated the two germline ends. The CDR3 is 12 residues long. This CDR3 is CASSPGPMAQYF. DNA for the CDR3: TGTGCCAGCAGTCCGGGACCAATGGCGCAGTATTTT.

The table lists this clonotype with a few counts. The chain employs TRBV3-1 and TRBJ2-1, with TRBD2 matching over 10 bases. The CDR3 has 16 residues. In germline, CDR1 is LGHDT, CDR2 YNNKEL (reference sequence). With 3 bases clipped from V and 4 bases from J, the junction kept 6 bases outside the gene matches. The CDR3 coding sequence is TGTGCCAGCAGCCAGGCGAGCGGGAGGGCTTACAATGAGCAGTTCTTC. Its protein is CASSQASGRAYNEQFF.

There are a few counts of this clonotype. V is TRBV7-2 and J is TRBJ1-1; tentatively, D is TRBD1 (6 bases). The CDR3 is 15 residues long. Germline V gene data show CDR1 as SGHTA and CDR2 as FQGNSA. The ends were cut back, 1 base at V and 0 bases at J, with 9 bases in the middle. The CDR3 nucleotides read TGTGCCAGCAGCTTAGTGGGGGGCTTGAACACTGAAGCTTTCTTT. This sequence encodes CASSLVGGLNTEAFF.

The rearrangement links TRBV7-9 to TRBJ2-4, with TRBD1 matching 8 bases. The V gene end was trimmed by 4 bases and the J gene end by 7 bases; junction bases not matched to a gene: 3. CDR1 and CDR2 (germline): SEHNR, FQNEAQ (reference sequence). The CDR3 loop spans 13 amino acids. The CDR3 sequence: CASSWNRGNIQYF. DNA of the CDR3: TGTGCCAGCAGCTGGAACAGGGGGAACATTCAGTACTTC.

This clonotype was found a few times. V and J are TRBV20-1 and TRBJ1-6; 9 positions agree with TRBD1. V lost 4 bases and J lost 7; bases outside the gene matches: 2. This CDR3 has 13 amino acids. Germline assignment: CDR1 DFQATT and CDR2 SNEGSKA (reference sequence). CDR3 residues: CSAMDRGNSPLHF. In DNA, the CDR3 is TGCAGTGCTATGGACAGGGGAAATTCACCCCTCCACTTT.

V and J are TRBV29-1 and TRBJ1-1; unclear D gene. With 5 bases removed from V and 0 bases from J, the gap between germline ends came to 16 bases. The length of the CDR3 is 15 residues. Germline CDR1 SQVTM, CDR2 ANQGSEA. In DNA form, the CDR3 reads TGCAGCGTTCGAGAGGGTGGGAGGATGAACACTGAAGCTTTCTTT. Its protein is CSVREGGRMNTEAFF.

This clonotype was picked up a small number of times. For the CDR3, the DNA is TGTGCCAGCAGCCCCGGAACAGGGATACACATTCAGTACTTC. Its translation: CASSPGTGIHIQYF. The genes are TRBV11-1 and TRBJ2-4, with D tentatively TRBD1 (6 bases). The V end was cut by 5 bases, the J end by 8 bases, with 16 bases between. The CDR3 totals 14 residues. The germline V gene has CDR1 SGHAT and CDR2 FQDESV (reference sequence).

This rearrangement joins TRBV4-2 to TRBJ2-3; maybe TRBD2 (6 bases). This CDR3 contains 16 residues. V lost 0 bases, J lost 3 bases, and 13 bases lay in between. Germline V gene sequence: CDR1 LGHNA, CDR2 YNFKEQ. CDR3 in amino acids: CASSQEREQGTDTQYF. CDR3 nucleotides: TGTGCCAGCAGCCAAGAACGGGAGCAAGGAACAGATACGCAGTATTTT.

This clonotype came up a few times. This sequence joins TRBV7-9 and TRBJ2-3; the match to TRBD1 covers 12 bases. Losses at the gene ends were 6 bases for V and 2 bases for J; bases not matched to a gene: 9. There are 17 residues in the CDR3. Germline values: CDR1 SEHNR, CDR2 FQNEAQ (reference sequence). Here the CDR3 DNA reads TGTGCCAGCAGTTGGGGACAGGGGGCCTCCTACACAGATACGCAGTATTTT. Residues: CASSWGQGASYTDTQYF.

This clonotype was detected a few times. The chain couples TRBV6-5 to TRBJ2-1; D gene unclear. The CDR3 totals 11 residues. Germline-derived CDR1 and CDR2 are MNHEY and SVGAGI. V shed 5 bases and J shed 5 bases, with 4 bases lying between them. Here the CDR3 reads CASSQNNEQFF. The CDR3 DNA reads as TGTGCCAGCAGTCAAAACAATGAGCAGTTCTTC.

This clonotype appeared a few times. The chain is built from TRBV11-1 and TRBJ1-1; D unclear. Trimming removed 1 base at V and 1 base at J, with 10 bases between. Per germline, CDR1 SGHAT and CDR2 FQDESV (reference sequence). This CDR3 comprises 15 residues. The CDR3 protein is CASSLGMLENTEAFF. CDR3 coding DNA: TGTGCCAGCAGCTTAGGTATGCTTGAGAACACTGAAGCTTTCTTT. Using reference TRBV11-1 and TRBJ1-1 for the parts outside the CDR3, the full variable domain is EAEVAQSPRYKITEKSQAVAFWCDPISGHATLYWYRQILGQGPELLVQFQDESVVDDSQLPKDRFSAERLKGVDSTLKIQPAELGDSAMYLCASSLGMLENTEAFFGQGTRLTVV.

CDR3 DNA sequence: TGTGCCAGCAGCCGCGGGGAGGGGAGCTCCTATAATTCACCCCTCCACTTT. It codes for CASSRGEGSSYNSPLHF. V gene TRBV5-5 combines with J gene TRBJ1-6; tentative D call: TRBD1 (5 bases). Germline V CDR1 and CDR2: SGHKS, YYEKEE (reference sequence). The CDR3 is 17 amino acids. Trimming took 4 bases from V and 0 from J, leaving 14 bases between them.